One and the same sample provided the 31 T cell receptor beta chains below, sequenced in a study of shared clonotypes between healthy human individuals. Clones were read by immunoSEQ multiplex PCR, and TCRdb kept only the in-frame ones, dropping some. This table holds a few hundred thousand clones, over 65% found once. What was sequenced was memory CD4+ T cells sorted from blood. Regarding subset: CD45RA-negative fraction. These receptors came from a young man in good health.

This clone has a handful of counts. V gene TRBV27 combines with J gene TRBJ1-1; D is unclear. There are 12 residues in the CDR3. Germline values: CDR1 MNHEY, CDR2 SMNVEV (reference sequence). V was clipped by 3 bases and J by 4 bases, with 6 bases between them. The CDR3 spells CASSFGSTEAFF. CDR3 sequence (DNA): TGTGCCAGCAGTTTTGGGAGCACTGAAGCTTTCTTT.

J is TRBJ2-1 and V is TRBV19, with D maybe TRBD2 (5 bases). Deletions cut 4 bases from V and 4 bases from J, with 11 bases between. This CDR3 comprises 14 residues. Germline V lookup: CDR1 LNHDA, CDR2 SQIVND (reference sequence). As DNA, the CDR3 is TGTGCCAGTAGTAGCCTAGCAGGTTACAATGAGCAGTTCTTC. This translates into CASSSLAGYNEQFF.

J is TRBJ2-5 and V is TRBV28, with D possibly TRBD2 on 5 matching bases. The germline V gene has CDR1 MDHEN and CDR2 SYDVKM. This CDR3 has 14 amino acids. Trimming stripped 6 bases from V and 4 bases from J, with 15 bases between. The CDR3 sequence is CASSRPGTPETQYF. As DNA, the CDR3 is TGTGCCAGCAGCCGACCGGGAACCCCAGAGACCCAGTACTTC. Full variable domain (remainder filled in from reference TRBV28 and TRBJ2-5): DVKVTQSSRYLVKRTGEKVFLECVQDMDHENMFWYRQDPGLGLRLIYFSYDVKMKEKGDIPEGYSVSREKKERFSLILESASTNQTSMYLCASSRPGTPETQYFGPGTRLLVL.

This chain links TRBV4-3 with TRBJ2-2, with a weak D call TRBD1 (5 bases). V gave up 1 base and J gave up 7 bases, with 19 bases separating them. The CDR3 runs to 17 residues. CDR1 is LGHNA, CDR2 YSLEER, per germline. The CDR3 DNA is TGCGCCAGCAGCCAAGCTTTCCAGGGTACCGTGGGCGGGGAGCTGTTTTTT. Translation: CASSQAFQGTVGGELFF.

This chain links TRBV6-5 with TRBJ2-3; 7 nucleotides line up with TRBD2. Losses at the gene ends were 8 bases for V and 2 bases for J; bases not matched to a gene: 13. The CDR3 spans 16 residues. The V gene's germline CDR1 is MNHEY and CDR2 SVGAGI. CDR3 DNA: TGTGCCAGCCGTTTAGTAGCGGGCGTAAACACAGATACGCAGTATTTT. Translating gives CASRLVAGVNTDTQYF.

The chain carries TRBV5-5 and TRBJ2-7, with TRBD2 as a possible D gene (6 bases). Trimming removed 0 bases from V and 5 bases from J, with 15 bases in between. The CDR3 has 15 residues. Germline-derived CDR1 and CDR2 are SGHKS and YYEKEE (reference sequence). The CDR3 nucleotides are TGTGCCAGCAGCTTGGTCCCGGAGGGCCCGGACGAGCAGTACTTC. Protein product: CASSLVPEGPDEQYF.

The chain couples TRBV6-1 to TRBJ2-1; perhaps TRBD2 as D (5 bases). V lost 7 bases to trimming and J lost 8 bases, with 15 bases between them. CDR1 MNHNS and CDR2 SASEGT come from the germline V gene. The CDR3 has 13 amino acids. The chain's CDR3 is CASTEAGSDEQFF. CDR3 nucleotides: TGTGCCAGCACCGAGGCAGGTAGCGATGAGCAGTTCTTC.

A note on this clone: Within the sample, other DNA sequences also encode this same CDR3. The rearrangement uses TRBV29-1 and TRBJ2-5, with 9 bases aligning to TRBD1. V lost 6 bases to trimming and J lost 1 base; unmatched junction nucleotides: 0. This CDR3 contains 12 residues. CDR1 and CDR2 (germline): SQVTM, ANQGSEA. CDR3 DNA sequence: TGCAGCGTGGACAGGGGCCAAGAGACCCAGTACTTC. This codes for CSVDRGQETQYF.

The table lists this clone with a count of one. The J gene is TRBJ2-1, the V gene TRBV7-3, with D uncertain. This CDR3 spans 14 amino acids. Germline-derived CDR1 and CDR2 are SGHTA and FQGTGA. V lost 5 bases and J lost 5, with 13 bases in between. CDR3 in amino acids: CASSLAGLNNEQFF. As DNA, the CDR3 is TGTGCCAGCAGCCTGGCCGGCCTGAACAATGAGCAGTTCTTC.

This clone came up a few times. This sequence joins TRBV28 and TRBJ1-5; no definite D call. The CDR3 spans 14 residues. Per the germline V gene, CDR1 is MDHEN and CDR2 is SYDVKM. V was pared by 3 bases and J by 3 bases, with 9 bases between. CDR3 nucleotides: TGTGCCAGCAGTTTGGGCCCCTACAATCAGCCCCAGCATTTT. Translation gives CASSLGPYNQPQHF.

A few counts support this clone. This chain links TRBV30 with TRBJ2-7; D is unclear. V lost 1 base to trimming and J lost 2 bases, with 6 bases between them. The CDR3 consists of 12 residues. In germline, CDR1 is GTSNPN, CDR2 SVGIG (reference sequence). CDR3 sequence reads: CAWSGGTYEQYF. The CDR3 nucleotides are TGTGCCTGGAGTGGAGGAACCTACGAGCAGTACTTC.

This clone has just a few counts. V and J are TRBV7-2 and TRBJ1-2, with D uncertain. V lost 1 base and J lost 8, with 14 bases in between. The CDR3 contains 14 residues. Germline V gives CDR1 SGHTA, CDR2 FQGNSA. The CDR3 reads CASSLGTSPRGYTF. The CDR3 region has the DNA TGTGCCAGCAGCTTAGGGACTTCCCCTCGCGGCTACACCTTC.

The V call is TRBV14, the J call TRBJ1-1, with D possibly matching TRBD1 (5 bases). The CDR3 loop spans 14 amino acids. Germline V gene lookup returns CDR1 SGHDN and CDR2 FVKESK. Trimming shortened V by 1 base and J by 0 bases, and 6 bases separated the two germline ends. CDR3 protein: CASSQGQLNTEAFF. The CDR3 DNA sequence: TGTGCCAGCAGCCAAGGACAGTTGAACACTGAAGCTTTCTTT.

The CDR3 DNA reads as TGCGCCAGCAGCTTTGGACTTCGTGGTGGTAGTGAACAGCCCCAGCATTTT. Translated, it gives CASSFGLRGGSEQPQHF. V usage is TRBV5-1 and J usage is TRBJ1-5; D is uncertain. V shed 2 bases and J shed 7 bases, with 22 bases lying between them. From germline, CDR1 is SGHRS and CDR2 YFSETQ. CDR3 size: 17 residues.

The CDR3: CATSRDKTGRSNQPQHF. CDR3 DNA sequence: TGTGCCACCAGCAGAGATAAGACAGGGCGGAGCAATCAGCCCCAGCATTTT. The genes are TRBV15 and TRBJ1-5; the match to TRBD1 covers 7 bases. Germline V lookup: CDR1 LNHNV, CDR2 YYDKDF (reference sequence). With V trimmed by 0 bases and J by 1 base, 6 bases remained unmatched. CDR3 length: 17 amino acids. Supplemented by reference TRBV15 and TRBJ1-5, the full variable domain reads DAMVIQNPRYQVTQFGKPVTLSCSQTLNHNVMYWYQQKSSQAPKLLFHYYDKDFNNEADTPDNFQSRRPNTSFCFLDIRSPGLGDTAMYLCATSRDKTGRSNQPQHFGDGTRLSIL.

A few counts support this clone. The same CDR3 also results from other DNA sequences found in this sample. CDR3 coding DNA: TGTGCCAGCAGCCTGGGGGGCACCTACGAGCAGTACTTC. Encoded protein: CASSLGGTYEQYF. V is TRBV7-9 and J is TRBJ2-7; D tentatively fits TRBD1 or TRBD2 (6 bases each). Trimming stripped 5 bases from V and 2 bases from J, with 10 bases between. The CDR3 length is 13 residues. Germline CDR1 reads SEHNR; CDR2 reads FQNEAQ (reference sequence).

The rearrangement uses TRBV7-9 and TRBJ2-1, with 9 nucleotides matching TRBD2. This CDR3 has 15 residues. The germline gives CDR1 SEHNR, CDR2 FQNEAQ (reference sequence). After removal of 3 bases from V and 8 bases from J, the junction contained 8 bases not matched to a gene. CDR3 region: CASSLRAGGDDEQFF. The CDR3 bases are TGTGCCAGCAGCTTGAGAGCGGGAGGCGATGATGAGCAGTTCTTC.

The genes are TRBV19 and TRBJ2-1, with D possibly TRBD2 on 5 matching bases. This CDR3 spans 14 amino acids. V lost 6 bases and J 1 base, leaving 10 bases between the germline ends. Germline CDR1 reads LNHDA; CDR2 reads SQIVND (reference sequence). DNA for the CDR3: TGTGCCAGTAGACCGGCGGGTTCCTACAATGAGCAGTTCTTC. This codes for CASRPAGSYNEQFF.

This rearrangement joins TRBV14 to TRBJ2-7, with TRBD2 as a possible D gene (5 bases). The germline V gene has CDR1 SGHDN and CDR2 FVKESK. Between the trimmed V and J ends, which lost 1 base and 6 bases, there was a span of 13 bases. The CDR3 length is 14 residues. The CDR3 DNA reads TGTGCCAGCAGCCAAGCCGGGGTAGCAGCCGAGCAGTACTTC. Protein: CASSQAGVAAEQYF.

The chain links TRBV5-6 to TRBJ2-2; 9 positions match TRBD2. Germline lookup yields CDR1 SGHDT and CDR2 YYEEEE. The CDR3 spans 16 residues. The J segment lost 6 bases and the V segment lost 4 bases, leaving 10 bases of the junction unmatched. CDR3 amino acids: CASSPGLAGVAGELFF. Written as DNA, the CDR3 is TGTGCCAGCAGCCCCGGATTAGCGGGAGTGGCCGGGGAGCTGTTTTTT.

The DNA for the CDR3 is TGCGCCAGCAGCATAGACGGGATGGCCAAAAACATTCAGTACTTC. It yields the protein CASSIDGMAKNIQYF. This chain uses TRBV5-1 with TRBJ2-4, with D maybe TRBD2 (5 bases). The V end lost 4 bases, the J end lost 1 base, and 12 bases lay between the germline ends. The germline V gene encodes CDR1 SGHRS and CDR2 YFSETQ. This CDR3 has 15 amino acids. Looking up the rest from reference TRBV5-1 and TRBJ2-4 gives the full variable domain: KAGVTQTPRYLIKTRGQQVTLSCSPISGHRSVSWYQQTPGQGLQFLFEYFSETQRNKGNFPGRFSGRQFSNSRSEMNVSTLELGDSALYLCASSIDGMAKNIQYFGAGTRLSVL.

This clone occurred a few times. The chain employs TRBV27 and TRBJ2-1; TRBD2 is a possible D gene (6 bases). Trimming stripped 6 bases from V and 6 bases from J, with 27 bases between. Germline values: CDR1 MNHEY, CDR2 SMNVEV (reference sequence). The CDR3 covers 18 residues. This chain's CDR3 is CASSLIGGLSTGGNEQFF. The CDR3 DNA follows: TGTGCCAGCAGCCTTATTGGGGGACTCAGCACCGGGGGCAATGAGCAGTTCTTC.

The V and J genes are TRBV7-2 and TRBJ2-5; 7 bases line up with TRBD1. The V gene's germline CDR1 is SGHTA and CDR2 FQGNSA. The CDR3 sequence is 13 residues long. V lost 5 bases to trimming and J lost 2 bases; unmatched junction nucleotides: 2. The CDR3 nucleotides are TGTGCCAGCAGCAGGGGACAGCAAGAGACCCAGTACTTC. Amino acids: CASSRGQQETQYF.

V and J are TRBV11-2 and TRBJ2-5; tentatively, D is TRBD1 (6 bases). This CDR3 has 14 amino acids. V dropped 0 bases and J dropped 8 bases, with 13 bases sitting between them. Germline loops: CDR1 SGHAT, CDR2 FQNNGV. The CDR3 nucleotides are TGTGCCAGCAGCTTAGATTTTCAGGGGATAACCCAGTACTTC. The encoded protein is CASSLDFQGITQYF. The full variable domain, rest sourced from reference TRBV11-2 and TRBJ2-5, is EAGVAQSPRYKIIEKRQSVAFWCNPISGHATLYWYQQILGQGPKLLIQFQNNGVVDDSQLPKDRFSAERLKGVDSTLKIQPAKLEDSAVYLCASSLDFQGITQYFGPGTRLLVL.

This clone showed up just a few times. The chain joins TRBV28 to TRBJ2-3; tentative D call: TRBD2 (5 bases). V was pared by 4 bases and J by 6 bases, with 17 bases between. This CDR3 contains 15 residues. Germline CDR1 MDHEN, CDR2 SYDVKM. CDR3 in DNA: TGTGCCAGCAGTTCCGGGGAATTGAAGGTTGATACGCAGTATTTT. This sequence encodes CASSSGELKVDTQYF.

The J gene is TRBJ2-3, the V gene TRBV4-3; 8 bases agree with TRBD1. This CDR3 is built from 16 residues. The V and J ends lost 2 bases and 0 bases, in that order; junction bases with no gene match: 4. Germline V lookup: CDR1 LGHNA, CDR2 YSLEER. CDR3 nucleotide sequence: TGCGCCAGCAGCCAACAAGGACAGGGCAGCACAGATACGCAGTATTTT. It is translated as CASSQQGQGSTDTQYF.

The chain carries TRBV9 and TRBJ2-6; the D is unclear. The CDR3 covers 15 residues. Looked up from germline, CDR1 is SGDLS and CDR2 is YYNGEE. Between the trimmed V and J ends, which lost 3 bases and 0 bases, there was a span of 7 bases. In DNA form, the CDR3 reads TGTGCCAGCAGCGCCCAGCTCTCTGGGGCCAACGTCCTGACTTTC. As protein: CASSAQLSGANVLTF. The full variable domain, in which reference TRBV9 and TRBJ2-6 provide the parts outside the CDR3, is DSGVTQTPKHLITATGQRVTLRCSPRSGDLSVYWYQQSLDQGLQFLIQYYNGEERAKGNILERFSAQQFPDLHSELNLSSLELGDSALYFCASSAQLSGANVLTFGAGSRLTVL.

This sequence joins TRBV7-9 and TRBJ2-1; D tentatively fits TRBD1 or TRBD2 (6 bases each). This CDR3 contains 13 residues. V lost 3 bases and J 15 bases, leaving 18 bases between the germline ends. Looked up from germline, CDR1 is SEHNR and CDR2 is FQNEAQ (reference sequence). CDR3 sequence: CASSLRGALRTFF. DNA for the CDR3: TGTGCCAGCAGCTTGAGGGGGGCTCTACGTACGTTCTTC.

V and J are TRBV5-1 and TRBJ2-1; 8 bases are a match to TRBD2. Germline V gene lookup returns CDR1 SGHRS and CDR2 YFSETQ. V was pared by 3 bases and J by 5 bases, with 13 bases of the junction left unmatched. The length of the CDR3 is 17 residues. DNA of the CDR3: TGCGCCAGCAGCTCAAGGCCGGCACTAGCGGAACACAATGAGCAGTTCTTC. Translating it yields CASSSRPALAEHNEQFF.

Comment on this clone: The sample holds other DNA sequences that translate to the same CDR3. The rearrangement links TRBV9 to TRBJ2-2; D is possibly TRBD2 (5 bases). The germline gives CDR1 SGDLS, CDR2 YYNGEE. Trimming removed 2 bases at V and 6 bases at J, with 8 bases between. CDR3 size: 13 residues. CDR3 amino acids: CASSVVGAGELFF. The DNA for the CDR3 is TGTGCCAGCAGCGTGGTCGGGGCCGGGGAGCTGTTTTTT.

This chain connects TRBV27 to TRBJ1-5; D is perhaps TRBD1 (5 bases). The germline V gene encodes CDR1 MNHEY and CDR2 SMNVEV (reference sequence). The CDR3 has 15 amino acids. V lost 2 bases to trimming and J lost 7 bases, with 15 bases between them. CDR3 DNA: TGTGCCAGCAGTTTAAGTTCAGGGTTTGGGCAGCCCCAGCATTTT. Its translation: CASSLSSGFGQPQHF.